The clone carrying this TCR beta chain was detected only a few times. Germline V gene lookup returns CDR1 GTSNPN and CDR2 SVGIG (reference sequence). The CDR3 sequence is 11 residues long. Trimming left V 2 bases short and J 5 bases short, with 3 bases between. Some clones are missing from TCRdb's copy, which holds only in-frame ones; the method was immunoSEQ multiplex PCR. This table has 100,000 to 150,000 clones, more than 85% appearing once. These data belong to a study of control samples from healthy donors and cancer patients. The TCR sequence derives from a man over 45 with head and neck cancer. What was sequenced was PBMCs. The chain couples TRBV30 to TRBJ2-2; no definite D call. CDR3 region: CAWSYTGELFF. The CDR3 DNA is TGTGCCTGGAGTTATACCGGGGAGCTGTTTTTT.